The 25 T cell receptor beta chains reported below all come from one sample, sequenced in a study of post-analysis software for immune sequencing data. These receptors are not linked to any known antigen. Unique molecular identifiers were carried by the TCR beta cDNA libraries. Using its own MiXCR run on the PCR reads, TCRdb lists one record per CDR3 protein. The sample carries around 250,000 distinct CDR3 sequences, 30% to 45% recorded once. Whole-study results and caveats: TRBV5-6, TRBV5-1 and TRBV20-1 were among four or five TRBV segments more frequent in patients than controls.

The source material was blood. All receptors derive from a girl aged 5-17 years with multiple sclerosis.

The table lists this clonotype with many counts. The chain links TRBV28 to TRBJ1-6; D might be TRBD1 (5 bases). Trimming removed 4 bases from V and 5 bases from J, with 9 bases in between. There are 14 residues in the CDR3. Looked up from germline, CDR1 is MDHEN and CDR2 is SYDVKM. For the CDR3, the DNA is TGTGCCAGCAGTTACCGGGACCATAATTCACCCCTCCACTTT. It translates to CASSYRDHNSPLHF.

This clonotype has only one observation. The chain is built from TRBV18 and TRBJ2-1; perhaps TRBD1 as D (5 bases). Germline values: CDR1 KGHSH, CDR2 LQKENI. The CDR3 extends over 15 amino acids. V was clipped by 0 bases and J by 0 bases, with 6 bases between them. CDR3 nucleotides: TGTGCCAGCTCACCACCCGACAGCTCCTACAATGAGCAGTTCTTC. Translated: CASSPPDSSYNEQFF.

The J gene is TRBJ2-7, the V gene TRBV9, with 7 bases lining up with TRBD2. With 3 bases clipped from V and 7 bases from J, the junction kept 13 bases outside the gene matches. The length of the CDR3 is 15 residues. Germline V gene data show CDR1 as SGDLS and CDR2 as YYNGEE. CDR3 coding DNA: TGTGCCAGCAGCGGGGGCGGGAGTCCCGGGAATGAGCAGTACTTC. This translates into CASSGGGSPGNEQYF.

At least ten counts were recorded for this clonotype. V is TRBV20-1 and J is TRBJ1-6; D gene ambiguous. The CDR3 has 15 amino acids. V lost 0 bases and J lost 8, with 14 bases in between. Looked up from germline, CDR1 is DFQATT and CDR2 is SNEGSKA (reference sequence). The CDR3 DNA sequence: TGCAGTGCTAGAGAAGGCGGTCCGAGGGATTCACCCCTCCACTTT. Protein product: CSAREGGPRDSPLHF.

This clonotype has at least ten counts. The V gene is TRBV15, the J gene TRBJ1-4; 10 nucleotides align to TRBD1. Trimming took 1 base from V and 8 from J; bases not matched to a gene: 7. CDR3 length: 16 amino acids. Germline CDR1 is LNHNV and CDR2 is YYDKDF (reference sequence). The DNA of the CDR3 is TGTGCCACCAGCAGAGCTCCGACAGGGGGCGAGGAAAAACTGTTTTTT. As protein: CATSRAPTGGEEKLFF.

This chain joins TRBV21-1 and TRBJ2-4; the table's TRBD2 call for D was not verified on the DNA. The end of the DNA aligns better with TRBJ2-7, so the J call may be wrong. TRBV21-1 is a pseudogene locus. The CDR3 loop spans 13 amino acids. The CDR3 protein is CASSPGLEREQYF. The DNA of the CDR3 is TGTGCCAGCAGCCCCGGACTAGAACGCGAGCAGTACTTC.

This chain uses TRBV5-5 with TRBJ2-3, with 9 bases aligning to TRBD2. The CDR3 is 17 amino acids. Losses at the gene ends were 4 bases for V and 3 bases for J; bases not matched to a gene: 12. Per germline, CDR1 SGHKS and CDR2 YYEKEE (reference sequence). CDR3 region: CASSRVGAGGSTDTQYF. CDR3 coding DNA: TGTGCCAGCAGCCGCGTGGGGGCGGGGGGGTCGACAGATACGCAGTATTTT.

CDR3 bases: TGTGCCAGCAGTGAGTACAGACGGAACACTGAAGCTTTCTTT. This gives the protein CASSEYRRNTEAFF. The J gene is TRBJ1-1, the V gene TRBV2; D not resolved. CDR1 and CDR2 (germline): SNHLY, FYNNEI. The CDR3 is made up of 14 amino acids. Trimming shortened V by 3 bases and J by 1 base, and 9 bases separated the two germline ends.

This clonotype was counted a few times. A read error is possible here, since a much larger clone lies one base away. This rearrangement joins TRBV15 to TRBJ2-1; 10 positions agree with TRBD2. Germline V gene lookup returns CDR1 LNHNV and CDR2 YYDKDF (reference sequence). V lost 0 bases and J lost 3; bases outside the gene matches: 11. This CDR3 spans 19 amino acids. CDR3 protein: CATSRDLRLGTSDYNEQFF. CDR3 coding DNA: TGTGCCACCAGCAGAGATCTGAGGTTGGGGACTAGCGACTACAATGAGCAGTTCTTC.

This chain uses TRBV20-1 with TRBJ1-2; D call uncertain. Trimming left V 3 bases short and J 4 bases short, with 15 bases between. This CDR3 is 14 amino acids long. CDR1 is DFQATT, CDR2 SNEGSKA, per germline (reference sequence). DNA of the CDR3: TGCAGTGCTAGGGAAGGAGCCGAGTCCTATGGCTACACCTTC. Protein product: CSAREGAESYGYTF.

This clonotype showed up many times. V and J are TRBV12-3 or TRBV12-4 and TRBJ1-2, with D unclear. This CDR3 spans 13 amino acids. V dropped 7 bases and J dropped 0 bases, with 9 bases sitting between them. CDR3 in amino acids: CASNRRANYGYTF. In DNA, the CDR3 is TGTGCCAGCAACCGGAGGGCTAACTATGGCTACACCTTC.

The J gene is TRBJ1-6, the V gene TRBV10-1; D gene uncertain. The germline V gene has CDR1 WNHNN and CDR2 SYGVQD (reference sequence). The CDR3 is made up of 12 amino acids. Trimming left V 6 bases short and J 8 bases short, with 8 bases between. The CDR3 here is CASRPWDSPLHF. CDR3 coding DNA: TGCGCCAGCAGGCCGTGGGATTCACCCCTCCACTTT.

Details on this clonotype: A much larger clone differs by one base, so this may be a read error. The chain employs TRBV7-8 and TRBJ2-1, with D possibly being TRBD2 (6 bases). Germline CDR1 is SGHVS and CDR2 is FQNEAQ. The CDR3 is made up of 14 amino acids. CDR3 nucleotides: TGTGCCGGCAGCTTAGACCAGCTGGGGACTCGAGGGTTCTTC. Its protein is CAGSLDQLGTRGFF. The entire variable domain, with the rest obtained from reference TRBV7-8 and TRBJ2-1, is as follows: GAGVSQSPRYKVAKRGQDVALRCDPISGHVSLFWYQQALGQGPEFLTYFQNEAQLDKSGLPSDRFFAERPEGSVSTLKIQRTQQEDSAVYLCAGSLDQLGTRGFFGPGTRLTVL.

Worth noting for this clonotype: A much larger clone sits a single nucleotide away, making a read error possible. The chain has TRBV20-1 and TRBJ2-7; D possibly corresponds to TRBD2 (6 bases). Germline V CDR1 and CDR2: DFQATT, SNEGSKA (reference sequence). This CDR3 is built from 13 residues. V was pared by 6 bases and J by 10 bases, with 22 bases between. The CDR3 reads CSAGTFEWEAQYF. Written as DNA, the CDR3 is TGCAGTGCGGGGACCTTTGAGTGGGAGGCCCAGTACTTC.

This clonotype came up a few times. Since a much larger clone is just one base distant, this may be a read error. The chain is built from TRBV6-5 and TRBJ1-1; D may be TRBD1 (5 bases). The CDR3 is made up of 15 amino acids. CDR1 and CDR2 from the germline V gene are MNHEY and SVGAGI. The CDR3 nucleotides are TGTGCCGGCAGTTACTCGGGGACCCCGAACACTGAAGCTTTCTTT. Protein sequence: CAGSYSGTPNTEAFF.

V and J are TRBV12-3 or TRBV12-4 and TRBJ1-1; unclear D gene. This CDR3 spans 14 amino acids. With 5 bases removed from V and 0 bases from J, the gap between germline ends came to 10 bases. The CDR3 reads CASSATVMNTEAFF. The CDR3 nucleotides are TGTGCCAGCAGTGCTACCGTTATGAACACTGAAGCTTTCTTT.

This chain links TRBV7-9 with TRBJ2-1, with 8 nucleotides matching TRBD2. Trimming cost V 4 bases and J 8 bases; bases outside gene matches: 7. The CDR3 has 14 amino acids. Looked up from germline, CDR1 is SEHNR and CDR2 is FQNEAQ (reference sequence). The CDR3 DNA reads as TGTGCCAGCAGCTCGGGAGGGCCCCGCGATGAGCAGTTCTTC. Translated, it gives CASSSGGPRDEQFF.

This clonotype was recorded many times. V is TRBV6-1 and J is TRBJ2-3, with D maybe TRBD1 (5 bases). This CDR3 is built from 14 residues. Germline assignment: CDR1 MNHNS and CDR2 SASEGT. V dropped 1 base and J dropped 5 bases, with 10 bases sitting between them. CDR3 nucleotides: TGTGCCAGCAGTGAAGATGGGCAGGGAGATACGCAGTATTTT. The encoded protein is CASSEDGQGDTQYF.

The table lists this clonotype with a few counts. Its ends do not fully match the called genes, so a read error is possible. This chain connects TRBV29-1 to TRBJ1-5; tentatively, D is TRBD1 (5 bases). This CDR3 contains 15 residues. The germline V gene encodes CDR1 SQVTM and CDR2 ANQGSEA. Here the CDR3 reads CSVAASRDSNQPKHF. In DNA, the CDR3 is TGCAGCGTTGCCGCATCCAGGGATAGCAATCAGCCCAAGCATTTT.

The chain carries TRBV12-3 or TRBV12-4 and TRBJ1-1; D might be TRBD1 (5 bases). With 6 bases removed from V and 4 bases from J, the gap between germline ends came to 15 bases. CDR3 size: 14 residues. The CDR3 region has the DNA TGTGCCAGCAGCTTTCTGGGGACGGGCACTGAAGCTTTCTTT. It encodes CASSFLGTGTEAFF.

Comment on this clonotype: A read error may explain this, as a much larger clone is one base away. The chain couples TRBV12-3 or TRBV12-4 to TRBJ2-7; D possibly matches TRBD1 or TRBD2 (6 bases each). V was shortened by 3 bases and J by 12 bases, with 21 bases between the two germline ends. The CDR3 extends over 14 amino acids. CDR3 in amino acids: CASSFPGAQETRYF. Written as DNA, the CDR3 is TGTGCCAGCAGTTTTCCGGGGGCCCAAGAGACCCGGTACTTC.

This clonotype appeared many times. This chain joins TRBV27 and TRBJ1-5, with D unresolved. CDR3 size: 16 residues. The germline V gene encodes CDR1 MNHEY and CDR2 SMNVEV (reference sequence). Between the trimmed V and J ends, which lost 0 bases and 0 bases, there was a span of 9 bases. The CDR3 region is CASSLSADGSNQPQHF. Written as DNA, the CDR3 is TGTGCCAGCAGTTTATCAGCGGACGGTAGCAATCAGCCCCAGCATTTT.

This clonotype was seen many times. The CDR3 DNA follows: TGTGCCAGCAGCCAACCGGGACTAGCGGGAGTGGGTGAGCAGTTCTTC. The encoded protein is CASSQPGLAGVGEQFF. This chain uses TRBV3-1 with TRBJ2-1, with 14 positions matching TRBD2. Germline V gives CDR1 LGHDT, CDR2 YNNKEL (reference sequence). The CDR3 covers 16 residues. With 2 bases clipped from V and 9 bases from J, the junction kept 6 bases outside the gene matches.

This clonotype showed up many times. J is TRBJ2-1 and V is TRBV7-9, with 9 bases matching TRBD2. Germline loops: CDR1 SEHNR, CDR2 FQNEAQ (reference sequence). The CDR3 loop spans 14 amino acids. The V segment lost 5 bases and the J segment 11 bases; nucleotides outside the gene matches: 10. The CDR3 bases are TGTGCCAGCAGCCGATTAGCGGGAGTTGCTAAGCAGTTCTTC. Translated: CASSRLAGVAKQFF.

The chain carries TRBV5-1 and TRBJ2-3, with 8 bases identical to TRBD1. The CDR3 spans 14 residues. The J segment lost 2 bases and the V segment lost 5 bases, leaving 4 bases of the junction unmatched. The germline gives CDR1 SGHRS, CDR2 YFSETQ. The CDR3 DNA reads TGCGCCAGCAGGACAGGGGCTAACACAGATACGCAGTATTTT. Encoded protein: CASRTGANTDTQYF.